Following are 14 T cell receptor beta chains from one sample sequenced in a study of patients and donors after allogeneic stem cell transplantation. TCRdb reanalysed the RT-PCR reads using MiXCR and keeps one entry per CDR3 protein. The data show approximately 150,000 distinct CDR3 sequences, around 28% seen once. The sample taken for sequencing was blood, either unsorted or a sorted T cell fraction (not recorded which). These receptors all stem from a human donor who was either an allogeneic HSCT recipient or a stem cell or donor lymphocyte infusion donor (not recorded which). It is not recorded whose cells these are; they may come from a transplant donor.

The chain carries TRBV7-2 and TRBJ2-2; D perhaps matches TRBD2 (5 bases). The CDR3 runs to 15 residues. V was pared by 5 bases and J by 4 bases, with 14 bases between. CDR1 and CDR2 from the germline V gene are SGHTA and FQGNSA. DNA of the CDR3: TGTGCCAGCAGCCCTTTCGGGGTGAGCACCGGGGAGCTGTTTTTT. The encoded protein is CASSPFGVSTGELFF.

This clonotype was recorded many times. CDR3 sequence reads: CALGRSPGNTIYF. The DNA for the CDR3 is TGTGCCTTAGGGAGGTCGCCCGGAAACACCATATATTTT. The chain uses TRBV30 and TRBJ1-3; D unclear. This CDR3 spans 13 amino acids. Germline values: CDR1 GTSNPN, CDR2 SVGIG (reference sequence). The germline V and J ends were trimmed by 7 bases and 4 bases, with 14 bases remaining between them.

J is TRBJ2-3 and V is TRBV7-8; 12 positions agree with TRBD2. V lost 5 bases to trimming and J lost 2 bases; unmatched junction nucleotides: 8. The CDR3 is made up of 17 amino acids. Germline V gene sequence: CDR1 SGHVS, CDR2 FQNEAQ. CDR3: CASSPLAGGPDTDTQYF. The CDR3 DNA reads TGTGCCAGCAGCCCCCTAGCGGGAGGGCCAGACACAGATACGCAGTATTTT. The whole variable domain, remainder taken from reference TRBV7-8 and TRBJ2-3, is GAGVSQSPRYKVAKRGQDVALRCDPISGHVSLFWYQQALGQGPEFLTYFQNEAQLDKSGLPSDRFFAERPEGSVSTLKIQRTQQEDSAVYLCASSPLAGGPDTDTQYFGPGTRLTVL.

This clonotype has just a few counts. The CDR3 here is CSAREARGGTGELFF. Here the CDR3 DNA reads TGCAGTGCTAGAGAGGCGAGAGGGGGCACCGGGGAGCTGTTTTTT. The chain links TRBV20-1 to TRBJ2-2; maybe TRBD1 (6 bases). The V gene's germline CDR1 is DFQATT and CDR2 SNEGSKA (reference sequence). V shed 0 bases and J shed 4 bases, with 12 bases lying between them. CDR3 length equals 15 residues.

The genes are TRBV11-2 and TRBJ1-5, with 9 positions matching TRBD1. The trim removed 5 bases at V and 6 bases at J, leaving 8 bases unmatched. Germline V gene lookup returns CDR1 SGHAT and CDR2 FQNNGV. CDR3 size: 15 residues. Here the CDR3 DNA reads TGTGCCAGCAGCCTGGGGGGACAGGGAGGTCAGCCCCAGCATTTT. This translates into CASSLGGQGGQPQHF.

The V call is TRBV11-2, the J call TRBJ2-1; tentative D call: TRBD2 (6 bases). V was cut by 1 base and J by 2 bases, with 15 bases left in between. Germline CDR1 reads SGHAT; CDR2 reads FQNNGV. The CDR3 contains 17 residues. DNA of the CDR3: TGTGCCAGCAGCTTAGGCCGAGCGGGCGGCCCCTACAATGAGCAGTTCTTC. Translation: CASSLGRAGGPYNEQFF.

The chain has TRBV18 and TRBJ2-1; D uncertain. Trimming stripped 0 bases from V and 7 bases from J, with 10 bases between. This CDR3 has 14 residues. Looked up from germline, CDR1 is KGHSH and CDR2 is LQKENI. CDR3 sequence reads: CASSPPTDRNEQFF. The CDR3 DNA is TGTGCCAGCTCACCACCGACCGACCGTAATGAGCAGTTCTTC.

The V gene is TRBV5-5, the J gene TRBJ1-2; 8 positions agree with TRBD1. This CDR3 comprises 13 residues. V shed 9 bases, J shed 3 bases, and the junction held 7 bases outside the gene matches. The germline V gene encodes CDR1 SGHKS and CDR2 YYEKEE (reference sequence). CDR3 sequence (DNA): TGTGCCATCACGACAGGGGCGGACTATGGCTACACCTTC. It translates to CAITTGADYGYTF.

This clonotype was seen only a few times. The J gene is TRBJ2-1, the V gene TRBV10-3; D gene uncertain. The CDR3 loop spans 15 amino acids. V lost 0 bases to trimming and J lost 1 base, with 7 bases between them. Per the germline V gene, CDR1 is ENHRY and CDR2 is SYGVKD. The chain's CDR3 is CAISESVSSYNEQFF. Here the CDR3 DNA reads TGTGCCATCAGTGAGTCGGTCAGTTCCTACAATGAGCAGTTCTTC.

The CDR3 DNA sequence: TGTGCCAGCAGGCCTTGGGGGACACCCTCCGGGTCAGATACGCAGTATTTT. It translates to CASRPWGTPSGSDTQYF. V gene TRBV28 combines with J gene TRBJ2-3, with a possible D match to TRBD1 (6 bases). With 6 bases removed from V and 4 bases from J, the gap between germline ends came to 23 bases. This CDR3 spans 17 amino acids. CDR1 and CDR2 (germline): MDHEN, SYDVKM.

This clonotype appeared a few times. The CDR3: CASSLVGLDQPQHF. The CDR3, as DNA: TGTGCCAGCAGTTTAGTCGGTTTGGACCAGCCCCAGCATTTT. The chain recombines TRBV27 with TRBJ1-5, with unresolved D. CDR1 and CDR2 from the germline V gene are MNHEY and SMNVEV (reference sequence). This CDR3 contains 14 residues. Trimming left V 2 bases short and J 7 bases short, with 12 bases between.

This clonotype was found a few times. The V and J genes are TRBV7-8 and TRBJ2-1, with D perhaps TRBD2 (5 bases). This CDR3 spans 19 amino acids. V lost 2 bases to trimming and J lost 0 bases, with 20 bases between them. From germline, CDR1 is SGHVS and CDR2 FQNEAQ. The CDR3 reads CASSLRTWIGGGSYNEQFF. In DNA, the CDR3 is TGTGCCAGCAGCTTAAGGACCTGGATTGGCGGAGGCTCCTACAATGAGCAGTTCTTC.

Many counts were recorded for this clonotype. The V call is TRBV10-3, the J call TRBJ2-2; D is possibly TRBD1 or TRBD2 (5 bases each). This CDR3 region has 11 residues. Between the trimmed V and J ends, which lost 11 bases and 6 bases, there was a span of 10 bases. Germline values: CDR1 ENHRY, CDR2 SYGVKD. The CDR3 DNA reads as TGTGCCTTAAGGGGAGCCGGGGAGCTGTTTTTT. Translated, it gives CALRGAGELFF.

This clonotype was counted a single time. The V call is TRBV29-1, the J call TRBJ2-1; 8 nucleotides align to TRBD2. Losses at the gene ends were 0 bases for V and 4 bases for J; bases not matched to a gene: 14. Germline assignment: CDR1 SQVTM and CDR2 ANQGSEA. CDR3 length: 18 amino acids. The CDR3 sequence: CSVEDNRLRGGRYNEQFF. The CDR3 region has the DNA TGCAGCGTTGAAGATAACCGCTTGAGAGGCGGGAGGTACAATGAGCAGTTCTTC.